The next 29 T cell receptor beta chains were all read from a single sample in a study of lymphopenia after photon versus proton radiotherapy. Profiling relied on immunoSEQ multiplex PCR, and the TCRdb table lists in-frame clones only, not all of them. The data contain around 29,000 clones, around nine tenths of them singletons. Here the sequenced sample was peripheral blood, taken from a patient treated with proton-based radiotherapy. All receptors come from a woman aged 60-75 years with cholangiocarcinoma. Some clones in this sample may be carry-over from other donors' samples.

J is TRBJ2-3 and V is TRBV7-2, with D possibly TRBD1 on 5 matching bases. V shed 5 bases and J shed 0 bases, with 12 bases lying between them. The germline gives CDR1 SGHTA, CDR2 FQGNSA. The CDR3 runs to 15 residues. The CDR3: CASSPQGVSTDTQYF. In DNA, the CDR3 is TGTGCCAGCAGCCCCCAGGGCGTGAGCACAGATACGCAGTATTTT.

In its sample, this clone was seen a few times. CDR3 protein: CASSLPGRTNNEQFF. CDR3 sequence (DNA): TGTGCCAGCAGCTTACCAGGACGCACTAACAATGAGCAGTTCTTC. This chain joins TRBV7-9 and TRBJ2-1; D is unresolved. V gave up 2 bases and J gave up 5 bases, with 13 bases separating them. CDR3 length: 15 residues. Germline CDR1 is SEHNR and CDR2 is FQNEAQ (reference sequence). The variable domain in full, completed from reference TRBV7-9 and TRBJ2-1, reads DTGVSQNPRHKITKRGQNVTFRCDPISEHNRLYWYRQTLGQGPEFLTYFQNEAQLEKSRLLSDRFSAERPKGSFSTLEIQRTEQGDSAMYLCASSLPGRTNNEQFFGPGTRLTVL.

The V call is TRBV7-2, the J call TRBJ2-7; TRBD1 or TRBD2 may be the D gene (5 bases each). The CDR3 runs 14 residues. Per the germline V gene, CDR1 is SGHTA and CDR2 is FQGNSA. V was pared by 0 bases and J by 3 bases, with 9 bases between. CDR3 coding DNA: TGTGCCAGCAGCTTAGCATTTGGGGGCTACGAGCAGTACTTC. Amino acid sequence: CASSLAFGGYEQYF.

This chain uses TRBV30 with TRBJ2-3; TRBD2 agrees at 7 bases. Losses at the gene ends were 8 bases for V and 3 bases for J; bases not matched to a gene: 11. CDR3 size: 14 residues. CDR1 GTSNPN and CDR2 SVGIG come from the germline V gene (reference sequence). The CDR3 bases are TGTGCCGTAGGTCCATCGGGGGGTACAGATACGCAGTATTTT. Its translation is CAVGPSGGTDTQYF.

The chain uses TRBV2 and TRBJ2-3, with D maybe TRBD2 (5 bases). V was pared by 4 bases and J by 12 bases, with 11 bases between. Germline-derived CDR1 and CDR2 are SNHLY and FYNNEI. The CDR3 consists of 11 residues. The chain's CDR3 is CASSVSGFQYF. The CDR3 DNA follows: TGTGCCAGCAGTGTGTCGGGATTTCAGTATTTT.

The table lists this clone with a few counts. This chain connects TRBV9 to TRBJ1-2, with D tentatively TRBD1 (5 bases). Looked up from germline, CDR1 is SGDLS and CDR2 is YYNGEE. CDR3 length: 14 amino acids. V shed 3 bases and J shed 1 base, with 10 bases lying between them. CDR3 protein: CASSAGDSNYGYTF. The CDR3 coding sequence is TGTGCCAGCAGCGCTGGCGACAGTAACTATGGCTACACCTTC. The entire variable domain, with the rest obtained from reference TRBV9 and TRBJ1-2, is as follows: DSGVTQTPKHLITATGQRVTLRCSPRSGDLSVYWYQQSLDQGLQFLIQYYNGEERAKGNILERFSAQQFPDLHSELNLSSLELGDSALYFCASSAGDSNYGYTFGSGTRLTVV.

The V and J genes are TRBV7-8 and TRBJ1-1; tentative D call: TRBD1 (5 bases). The CDR3 is made up of 16 amino acids. Between the trimmed V and J ends, which lost 1 base and 3 bases, there was a span of 15 bases. The V gene's germline CDR1 is SGHVS and CDR2 FQNEAQ. The CDR3 loop reads CASSLVPMGVDTEAFF. The CDR3 DNA sequence: TGTGCCAGCAGCTTAGTACCCATGGGGGTGGACACTGAAGCTTTCTTT.

The chain employs TRBV18 and TRBJ2-5, with no clear D. The CDR3 extends over 14 amino acids. The germline CDR1 and CDR2 sequences are KGHSH and LQKENI. The V end lost 6 bases, the J end lost 0 bases, and 11 bases lay between the germline ends. The CDR3 here is CASSGRNHQETQYF. CDR3 sequence (DNA): TGTGCCAGCTCGGGTAGGAACCACCAAGAGACCCAGTACTTC.

CDR3 coding DNA: TGTGCCAGCAGCCCTGGGGGTGTCGACGGGACCAACGGTGGCTACACCTTC. Translating it yields CASSPGGVDGTNGGYTF. The V gene is TRBV7-2, the J gene TRBJ1-2; perhaps TRBD1 as D (5 bases). CDR3 size: 17 residues. V lost 5 bases and J 7 bases, leaving 26 bases between the germline ends. Germline assignment: CDR1 SGHTA and CDR2 FQGNSA. The full variable domain, with the rest looked up from reference TRBV7-2 and TRBJ1-2, is GAGVSQSPSNKVTEKGKDVELRCDPISGHTALYWYRQSLGQGLEFLIYFQGNSAPDKSGLPSDRFSAERTGGSVSTLTIQRTQQEDSAVYLCASSPGGVDGTNGGYTFGSGTRLTVV.

This chain connects TRBV2 to TRBJ1-6; 7 nucleotides align to TRBD1. The junction had 6 bases not matched to a gene; V was cut back by 2 bases and J by 2 bases. The CDR3 length is 17 residues. Germline CDR1 is SNHLY and CDR2 is FYNNEI. CDR3 amino acids: CASSEHYGTAYNSPLHF. In DNA, the CDR3 is TGTGCCAGCAGTGAACATTATGGGACAGCCTATAATTCACCCCTCCACTTT.

The chain joins TRBV5-1 to TRBJ2-1; D may match TRBD1 or TRBD2 (5 bases each). V was pared by 4 bases and J by 3 bases, with 14 bases between. The CDR3 spans 15 residues. The germline gives CDR1 SGHRS, CDR2 YFSETQ. CDR3: CASSTWGMDYNEQFF. In DNA, the CDR3 is TGCGCCAGCAGCACCTGGGGGATGGACTACAATGAGCAGTTCTTC.

The V and J genes are TRBV10-3 and TRBJ1-1, with TRBD1 identical over 8 bases. The CDR3 is 15 amino acids. The germline V gene has CDR1 ENHRY and CDR2 SYGVKD. V shed 3 bases, J shed 5 bases, and the junction held 8 bases outside the gene matches. The CDR3 loop reads CAISDPDRERTEAFF. CDR3 DNA: TGTGCCATCAGTGACCCGGACAGGGAAAGGACTGAAGCTTTCTTT.

This chain links TRBV9 with TRBJ2-3; 8 bases are shared with TRBD2. Germline loops: CDR1 SGDLS, CDR2 YYNGEE. Trimming at V came to 0 bases and at J to 0 bases, leaving 0 bases not matched to a gene. The CDR3 totals 15 residues. In nucleotides, the CDR3 is TGTGCCAGCAGCGTAGCGGGGGGGAGCACAGATACGCAGTATTTT. Amino acids: CASSVAGGSTDTQYF.

The rearrangement uses TRBV7-2 and TRBJ2-2, with D perhaps being TRBD1 or TRBD2 (5 bases each). Germline CDR1 reads SGHTA; CDR2 reads FQGNSA. The CDR3 runs to 12 residues. The CDR3 here is CAPGTPTGELFF. CDR3 nucleotides: TGTGCGCCCGGGACCCCCACCGGGGAGCTGTTTTTT.

The gene calls are TRBV5-4 and TRBJ2-7; 11 bases match TRBD2. Germline values: CDR1 SGHNT, CDR2 YYREEE (reference sequence). V lost 2 bases, J lost 1 base, and 2 bases stayed unmatched. This CDR3 has 15 residues. The CDR3 DNA reads as TGTGCCAGCAGCTTTGGGACTAGCGGTTCCTACGAGCAGTACTTC. This translates into CASSFGTSGSYEQYF.

This chain joins TRBV7-2 and TRBJ2-2; weak D call: TRBD1 (6 bases). Trimming left V 5 bases short and J 6 bases short, with 10 bases between. Germline V gives CDR1 SGHTA, CDR2 FQGNSA. CDR3 size: 13 residues. CDR3 amino acids: CASSQDRSGELFF. In DNA, the CDR3 is TGTGCCAGCAGCCAGGACAGATCCGGGGAGCTGTTTTTT.

The chain employs TRBV27 and TRBJ1-6; D gene uncertain. Trimming shortened V by 9 bases and J by 4 bases, and 16 bases separated the two germline ends. CDR1 and CDR2 from the germline V gene are MNHEY and SMNVEV (reference sequence). This CDR3 is 15 amino acids long. The CDR3 sequence: CASKEDEDYNSPLHF. The CDR3, as DNA: TGTGCCAGTAAAGAGGACGAGGATTATAATTCACCCCTCCACTTT.

The chain recombines TRBV7-9 with TRBJ1-2, with D possibly being TRBD1 (5 bases). V shed 4 bases and J shed 3 bases, with 21 bases lying between them. The CDR3 covers 17 residues. In germline, CDR1 is SEHNR, CDR2 FQNEAQ (reference sequence). Here the CDR3 reads CASSYHRETEAYYGYTF. The CDR3 bases are TGTGCCAGCAGCTACCATAGAGAGACAGAAGCCTACTATGGCTACACCTTC.

This clone has just a few counts. This chain connects TRBV27 to TRBJ2-1; a weak D match, TRBD2 (5 bases). CDR1 is MNHEY, CDR2 SMNVEV, per germline (reference sequence). The V end lost 5 bases, the J end lost 2 bases, and 16 bases lay between the germline ends. This CDR3 has 16 amino acids. For the CDR3, the DNA is TGTGCCAGCAGTCCCTCCGGACTCCGACCCTACAATGAGCAGTTCTTC. Residues: CASSPSGLRPYNEQFF.

CDR3: CASSQDPTSQDFSYNEQFF. As DNA, the CDR3 is TGCGCCAGCAGCCAAGATCCGACTAGCCAAGATTTCTCCTACAATGAGCAGTTCTTC. The chain employs TRBV4-3 and TRBJ2-1; TRBD2 aligns across 7 bases. The CDR3 has 19 amino acids. V gave up 0 bases and J gave up 0 bases; unmatched junction bases: 11. CDR1 is LGHNA and CDR2 is YSLEER in the germline V gene.

This chain uses TRBV6-5 with TRBJ2-2; the D call may be TRBD1 or TRBD2 (5 bases each). This CDR3 is built from 14 residues. Trimming took off 4 bases at V and 5 bases at J, with 11 bases between the two ends. Germline loops: CDR1 MNHEY, CDR2 SVGAGI. This chain's CDR3 is CASSFLRETGELFF. The CDR3 coding sequence is TGTGCCAGCAGTTTCCTCAGGGAGACCGGGGAGCTGTTTTTT.

V gene TRBV15 combines with J gene TRBJ2-1; D is possibly TRBD1 or TRBD2 (5 bases each). CDR1 is LNHNV, CDR2 YYDKDF, per germline (reference sequence). The CDR3 consists of 19 residues. Trimming cost V 0 bases and J 3 bases, with 21 bases left between them. The CDR3 here is CATSRDYVGPTPYYNEQFF. The CDR3 nucleotides are TGTGCCACCAGCAGAGATTATGTGGGACCCACCCCTTACTACAATGAGCAGTTCTTC.

J is TRBJ1-1 and V is TRBV27; D is unresolved. The CDR3 is made up of 15 amino acids. Deletions cut 7 bases from V and 5 bases from J, with 20 bases between. Germline CDR1 MNHEY, CDR2 SMNVEV (reference sequence). CDR3 amino acids: CASKVVSGSGTEAFF. The CDR3 nucleotides are TGTGCCAGCAAAGTTGTCTCGGGGAGTGGGACTGAAGCTTTCTTT.

This clone was picked up a small number of times. The chain couples TRBV30 to TRBJ1-2; D possibly corresponds to TRBD1 (5 bases). Germline V gene sequence: CDR1 GTSNPN, CDR2 SVGIG (reference sequence). This CDR3 spans 11 amino acids. V shed 2 bases and J shed 14 bases, with 15 bases lying between them. CDR3: CAWSKTTALTF. DNA for the CDR3: TGTGCCTGGAGTAAAACGACAGCTTTAACCTTC.

The genes are TRBV6-5 and TRBJ1-6; D gene ambiguous. V was cut by 6 bases and J by 6 bases, with 15 bases left in between. Looked up from germline, CDR1 is MNHEY and CDR2 is SVGAGI. The length of the CDR3 is 15 residues. The CDR3, as DNA: TGTGCCAGCAGGTCCTCGGAGGGTTCTAATTCACCCCTCCACTTT. Its protein is CASRSSEGSNSPLHF.

This clone was seen once. This chain connects TRBV5-1 to TRBJ2-5; no reliable D call. This CDR3 comprises 13 residues. In germline, CDR1 is SGHRS, CDR2 YFSETQ. The V gene lost 0 bases and the J gene lost 5 bases, with 8 bases spanning the gap. Here the CDR3 DNA reads TGCGCCAGCAGCTTGGCGCTCTCGGAGACCCAGTACTTC. Residues: CASSLALSETQYF.

The chain carries TRBV6-1 and TRBJ1-1, with 8 bases aligning to TRBD1. The CDR3 totals 19 residues. With V trimmed by 1 base and J by 1 base, 14 bases remained unmatched. CDR1 and CDR2 (germline): MNHNS, SASEGT. CDR3 protein: CASSEEGQAITGENTEAFF. CDR3 coding DNA: TGTGCCAGCAGTGAAGAGGGACAGGCGATCACAGGGGAGAACACTGAAGCTTTCTTT.

The V and J genes are TRBV7-3 and TRBJ2-7; possibly TRBD2 for D (6 bases). The CDR3 loop spans 17 amino acids. V was shortened by 0 bases and J by 3 bases, with 18 bases between the two germline ends. Germline V lookup: CDR1 SGHTA, CDR2 FQGTGA. CDR3 sequence: CASSLTGTSAPLYEQYF. In nucleotides, the CDR3 is TGTGCCAGCAGCTTAACGGGGACTTCCGCCCCCCTCTACGAGCAGTACTTC.

The rearrangement joins TRBV10-1 to TRBJ2-1, with 9 positions matching TRBD2. Germline CDR1 and CDR2: WNHNN and SYGVQD (reference sequence). Losses at the gene ends were 6 bases for V and 7 bases for J; bases not matched to a gene: 7. The CDR3 extends over 14 amino acids. DNA for the CDR3: TGCGCCAGCAGCCGAGCGGGGGGTGGGAATGAGCAGTTCTTC. Protein sequence: CASSRAGGGNEQFF.